Below, 26 T cell receptor beta chains from the same sample are listed, as sequenced in a study of CXCR3-negative and CXCR3-positive naive CD8 T cells. Overall study results and limits: Naive cells positive for CXCR3 carried more hydrophobic TRB CDR3s than CXCR3-negative ones.

Each TRB cDNA library was prepared by 5' RACE (with UMI labels). TCRdb reprocessed the 5' RACE reads, with one entry per CDR3 protein and no DNA. The specimen's table records about 6,700 distinct CDR3 sequences. No cognate antigen is known for these TCRs. Sequencing was done on a sample of naive CXCR3+ CD8+ T cells from blood. Sample subset: CD45RO-CCR7+CD27+CD95- naive CD8+ T cells expressing CXCR3 (TNR3+). These receptors all come from a human donor in good health. Some clones in this sample may be carry-over from other donors' samples.

The rearrangement joins TRBV6-5 to TRBJ2-3; the D call from TCRdb, TRBD2, cannot be confirmed without DNA. The length of the CDR3 is 18 residues. Germline CDR1 is MNHEY and CDR2 is SVGAGI. The CDR3 region is CASSYSPRASGVTDTQYF.

Judged by frequency, this clonotype is medium-sized. The chain has TRBV28 and TRBJ2-3; without DNA, the TCRdb call of TRBD2 cannot be checked. Germline assignment: CDR1 MDHEN and CDR2 SYDVKM. This CDR3 has 15 residues. The chain's CDR3 is CASSSTSGTADTQYF.

This clonotype is called medium-sized based on its frequency. The chain is built from TRBV20-1 and TRBJ2-1. Germline CDR1 and CDR2: DFQATT and SNEGSKA (reference sequence). CDR3 length equals 16 residues. The CDR3 sequence is CSARPRSDRTYNEQFF.

This chain links TRBV29-1 with TRBJ2-7; without DNA, the TCRdb call of TRBD1 cannot be checked. The CDR3 has 11 amino acids. Germline V gives CDR1 SQVTM, CDR2 ANQGSEA. The CDR3 protein is CSTEQGNGQYF.

The J gene is TRBJ2-1, the V gene TRBV25-1; TCRdb's D gene call, TRBD1, goes unchecked for lack of DNA. This CDR3 contains 15 residues. Germline-derived CDR1 and CDR2 are MGHDK and SYGVNS. This CDR3 is CASRDVGGRYNEQFF.

This clonotype ranks as medium-sized in terms of frequency. The chain carries TRBV25-1 and TRBJ2-1; the D call from TCRdb, TRBD2, cannot be confirmed without DNA. The CDR3 extends over 15 amino acids. From germline, CDR1 is MGHDK and CDR2 SYGVNS. CDR3 amino acids: CASSGGGSDHNEQFF.

V and J are TRBV14 and TRBJ2-5; the D call from TCRdb, TRBD1, cannot be confirmed without DNA. This CDR3 is built from 14 residues. Germline loops: CDR1 SGHDN, CDR2 FVKESK. The CDR3 sequence is CASSPADRVETQYF. Complete variable domain (other parts from reference TRBV14 and TRBJ2-5): EAGVTQFPSHSVIEKGQTVTLRCDPISGHDNLYWYRRVMGKEIKFLLHFVKESKQDESGMPNNRFLAERTGGTYSTLKVQPAELEDSGVYFCASSPADRVETQYFGPGTRLLVL.

The chain combines TRBV29-1 with TRBJ2-7; lacking DNA, the TRBD2 call made by TCRdb goes unchecked. The germline V gene has CDR1 SQVTM and CDR2 ANQGSEA. This CDR3 is built from 16 residues. The CDR3 loop reads CSVGGGLAGARYEQYF.

V and J are TRBV7-2 and TRBJ2-3. This CDR3 has 13 amino acids. The V gene's germline CDR1 is SGHTA and CDR2 FQGNSA. The CDR3 is CASSLMHGDTQYF. Filled out from reference TRBV7-2 and TRBJ2-3, the complete variable domain reads GAGVSQSPSNKVTEKGKDVELRCDPISGHTALYWYRQSLGQGLEFLIYFQGNSAPDKSGLPSDRFSAERTGGSVSTLTIQRTQQEDSAVYLCASSLMHGDTQYFGPGTRLTVL.

By frequency, this clonotype registers medium-sized (0.01 to 0.1%). V usage is TRBV5-1 and J usage is TRBJ1-5; the TCRdb D gene call, TRBD1, has no DNA to confirm it. This CDR3 region has 15 residues. Per the germline V gene, CDR1 is SGHRS and CDR2 is YFSETQ. The CDR3 loop reads CASSPGQNSNQPQHF.

V and J are TRBV4-3 and TRBJ1-4. CDR1 LGHNA and CDR2 YSLEER come from the germline V gene. The CDR3 is 15 residues long. CDR3 protein: CASSQGSHTNEKLFF.

The J gene is TRBJ1-1, the V gene TRBV29-1; TCRdb's D call of TRBD1 is untestable without DNA. The germline CDR1 and CDR2 sequences are SQVTM and ANQGSEA. The CDR3 has 13 amino acids. The CDR3 loop is CSALGQGGTEAFF.

Measured by frequency, this clonotype is medium-sized. The CDR3 is CASSLSPGAAQPQHF. The chain combines TRBV28 with TRBJ1-5; TCRdb names TRBD1, which stays unverified in the absence of DNA. The length of the CDR3 is 15 residues. Looked up from germline, CDR1 is MDHEN and CDR2 is SYDVKM. The full variable domain, its missing parts supplied by reference TRBV28 and TRBJ1-5, is DVKVTQSSRYLVKRTGEKVFLECVQDMDHENMFWYRQDPGLGLRLIYFSYDVKMKEKGDIPEGYSVSREKKERFSLILESASTNQTSMYLCASSLSPGAAQPQHFGDGTRLSIL.

This clonotype counts as medium-sized by frequency. The chain combines TRBV13 with TRBJ2-4; the TCRdb D gene call, TRBD1, has no DNA to confirm it. The CDR3 has 14 residues. Germline V lookup: CDR1 PRHDT, CDR2 FYEKMQ (reference sequence). The CDR3 region is CASSLRGAKNIQYF. Based on the CDR3 plus reference TRBV13 and TRBJ2-4, the full variable domain is AAGVIQSPRHLIKEKRETATLKCYPIPRHDTVYWYQQGPGQDPQFLISFYEKMQSDKGSIPDRFSAQQFSDYHSELNMSSLELGDSALYFCASSLRGAKNIQYFGAGTRLSVL.

According to its frequency, this clonotype is medium-sized. The chain joins TRBV9 to TRBJ2-5; there is no DNA to check the TCRdb D call of TRBD2. The CDR3 covers 14 residues. Germline-derived CDR1 and CDR2 are SGDLS and YYNGEE. CDR3 residues: CASSVGAGEETQYF.

V usage is TRBV29-1 and J usage is TRBJ2-5. This CDR3 is built from 12 residues. CDR1 SQVTM and CDR2 ANQGSEA come from the germline V gene. The CDR3 sequence: CSVADLAETQYF.

The chain uses TRBV7-9 and TRBJ2-7. This CDR3 spans 15 amino acids. The V gene's germline CDR1 is SEHNR and CDR2 FQNEAQ (reference sequence). CDR3 in amino acids: CASSLEVGVSYEQYF.

By frequency, this clonotype registers medium-sized. The chain combines TRBV29-1 with TRBJ2-1. Germline CDR1 and CDR2: SQVTM and ANQGSEA. This CDR3 spans 17 amino acids. The chain's CDR3 is CSVDGLGGTSSYNEQFF.

The V call is TRBV10-2, the J call TRBJ2-3; TCRdb proposes TRBD1, but this gene call is untestable without DNA. Germline CDR1 is WSHSY and CDR2 is SAAADI. This CDR3 region has 15 residues. The CDR3 is CASTAGGGHSDTQYF.

According to its frequency, this clonotype is medium-sized. The chain employs TRBV20-1 and TRBJ2-1; TCRdb reports TRBD2, a call that lacks DNA to check it against. Germline values: CDR1 DFQATT, CDR2 SNEGSKA (reference sequence). The CDR3 sequence is 16 residues long. The CDR3 reads CSARDPTSGFYNEQFF.

The gene calls are TRBV28 and TRBJ2-7; TCRdb outputs TRBD1, but without DNA this stays unchecked. The CDR3 has 15 residues. Germline V CDR1 and CDR2: MDHEN, SYDVKM. The CDR3 protein is CASSLGTGRVYEQYF.

This clonotype shows up as medium-sized by frequency. CDR3 sequence reads: CSVLDRVGGYTF. The genes are TRBV29-1 and TRBJ1-2; TCRdb reports TRBD1, a call that lacks DNA to check it against. Germline V CDR1 and CDR2: SQVTM, ANQGSEA. The CDR3 totals 12 residues.

This chain connects TRBV29-1 to TRBJ2-2. Per germline, CDR1 SQVTM and CDR2 ANQGSEA. CDR3 length: 13 residues. The CDR3 protein is CSVLGANTGELFF.

This clonotype shows up as medium-sized by frequency. This chain joins TRBV7-8 and TRBJ2-5; the TCRdb call, TRBD2, lacks DNA for checking. The CDR3 totals 15 residues. Germline CDR1 SGHVS, CDR2 FQNEAQ. The CDR3: CASSSGTSDQETQYF. The full variable domain, completed using reference TRBV7-8 and TRBJ2-5, is GAGVSQSPRYKVAKRGQDVALRCDPISGHVSLFWYQQALGQGPEFLTYFQNEAQLDKSGLPSDRFFAERPEGSVSTLKIQRTQQEDSAVYLCASSSGTSDQETQYFGPGTRLLVL.

This clonotype counts as medium-sized by frequency. The CDR3 sequence is CSVEAATGEQYF. The chain recombines TRBV29-1 with TRBJ2-7. Germline values: CDR1 SQVTM, CDR2 ANQGSEA. The CDR3 is 12 residues long.

The chain links TRBV12-2 to TRBJ2-5; TCRdb's D call of TRBD2 is untestable without DNA. TRBV12-2 has pseudogene status. CDR3 length: 15 residues. CDR3 in amino acids: CASRSGLAGQETQYF.